This T cell receptor beta chain is from a study of T cell responses to AZD1222 COVID-19 vaccine. Here immunoSEQ multiplex PCR was the method, and the copy in TCRdb shows in-frame clones only, minus some. Among approximately 46,000 clones listed, around 90% were seen once. Trimming stripped 1 base from V and 3 bases from J, with 9 bases between. This CDR3 is built from 14 residues. Germline-derived CDR1 and CDR2 are MNHEY and SMNVEV (reference sequence). Points on this clone: Antigen: not known.

Regarding the study as a whole: Baseline testing showed seropositivity in only a handful of AZD1222 recipients. Among vaccine-associated CD4 TCRs, coverage spanned spike, with dominance at 160-218 and 743-854. Females outnumbered males among donors, who were mostly white British; clonal diversity was possibly underestimated.

The J gene is TRBJ2-5, the V gene TRBV27, with a weak D call TRBD1 (6 bases). Here the sequenced sample was peripheral blood, taken 28 days after the second AZD1222 dose. This receptor was identified in an adult who received the AZD1222 COVID-19 vaccine. CDR3 region: CASSLWGLEETQYF. The CDR3 nucleotides are TGTGCCAGCAGTTTATGGGGGCTAGAAGAGACCCAGTACTTC.